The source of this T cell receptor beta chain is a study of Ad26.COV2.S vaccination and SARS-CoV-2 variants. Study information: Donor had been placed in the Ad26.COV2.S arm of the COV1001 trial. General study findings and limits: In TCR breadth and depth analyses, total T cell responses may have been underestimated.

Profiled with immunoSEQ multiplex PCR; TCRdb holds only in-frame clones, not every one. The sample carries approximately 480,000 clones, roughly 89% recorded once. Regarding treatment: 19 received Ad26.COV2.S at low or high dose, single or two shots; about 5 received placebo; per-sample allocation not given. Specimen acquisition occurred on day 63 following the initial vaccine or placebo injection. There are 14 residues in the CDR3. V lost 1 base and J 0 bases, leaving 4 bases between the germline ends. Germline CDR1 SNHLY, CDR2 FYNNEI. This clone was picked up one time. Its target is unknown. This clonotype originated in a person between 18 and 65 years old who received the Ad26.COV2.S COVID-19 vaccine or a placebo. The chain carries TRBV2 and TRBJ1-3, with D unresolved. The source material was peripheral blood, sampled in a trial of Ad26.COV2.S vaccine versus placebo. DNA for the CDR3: TGTGCCAGCAGTGAAGAACTCTCTGGAAACACCATATATTTT. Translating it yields CASSEELSGNTIYF.